The present entry profiles one T cell receptor beta chain with its context. This sample is drawn from a study of blood T cell repertoires in COVID-19. Study-wide background: The United States, Italy and Spain supplied acute and convalescent COVID-19 samples. In each case, the material was cDNA or gDNA derived from T cells, B-cell-depleted T cells, or PBMCs.

Enrollment of patients from Seattle took place during active infection, with longitudinal follow-up. In the authors' workflow: From reference gene primer amplification, estimates of nucleated cell counts were derived. Clones were sequenced by immunoSEQ multiplex PCR, and TCRdb holds only the in-frame ones, with some missing. The V and J calls and clone size were taken over from that table, and D and trimming were inferred from the DNA. The sample has some 270,000 clones, 90% seen once. This TCR was recovered from a woman aged 55-70 years with COVID-19, enrolled during active disease. The sequenced sample was peripheral blood.

In DNA, the CDR3 is TGTGCCAGCAGCACGCGGGACAGGGAAGCCTATGGCTACACCTTC. Amino acid sequence: CASSTRDREAYGYTF. V usage is TRBV7-2 and J usage is TRBJ1-2; 9 bases align to TRBD1. Germline CDR1 is SGHTA and CDR2 is FQGNSA. The CDR3 runs to 15 residues. V lost 5 bases to trimming and J lost 4 bases; unmatched junction nucleotides: 8.